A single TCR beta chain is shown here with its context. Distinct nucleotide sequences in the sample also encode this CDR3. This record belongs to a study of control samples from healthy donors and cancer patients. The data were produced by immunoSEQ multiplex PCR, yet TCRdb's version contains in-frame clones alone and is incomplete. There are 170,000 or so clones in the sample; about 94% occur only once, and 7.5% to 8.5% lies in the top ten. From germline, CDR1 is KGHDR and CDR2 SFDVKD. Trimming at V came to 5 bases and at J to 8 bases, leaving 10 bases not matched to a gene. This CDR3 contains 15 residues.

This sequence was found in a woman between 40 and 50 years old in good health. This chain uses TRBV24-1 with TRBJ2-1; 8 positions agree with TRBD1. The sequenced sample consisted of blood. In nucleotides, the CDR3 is TGTGCCACCAGTGCAAGGACAGGGAGCGTCGATGAGCAGTTCTTC. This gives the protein CATSARTGSVDEQFF.